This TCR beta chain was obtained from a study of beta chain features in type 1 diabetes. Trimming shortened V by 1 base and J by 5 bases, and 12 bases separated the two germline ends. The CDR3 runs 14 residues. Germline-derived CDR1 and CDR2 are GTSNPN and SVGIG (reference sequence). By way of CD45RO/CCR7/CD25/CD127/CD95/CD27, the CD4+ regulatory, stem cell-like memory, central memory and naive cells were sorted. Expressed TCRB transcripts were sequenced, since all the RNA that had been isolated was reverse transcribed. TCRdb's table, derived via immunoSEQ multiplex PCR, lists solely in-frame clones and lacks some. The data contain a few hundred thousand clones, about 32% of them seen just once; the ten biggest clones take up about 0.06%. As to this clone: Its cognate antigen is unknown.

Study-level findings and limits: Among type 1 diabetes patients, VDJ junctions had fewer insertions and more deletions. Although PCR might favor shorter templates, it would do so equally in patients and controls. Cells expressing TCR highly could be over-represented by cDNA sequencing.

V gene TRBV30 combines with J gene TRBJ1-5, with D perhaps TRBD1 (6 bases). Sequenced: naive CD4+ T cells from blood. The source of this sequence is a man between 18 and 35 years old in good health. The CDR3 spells CAWSDGTPYQPQHF. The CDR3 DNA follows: TGTGCCTGGAGTGACGGGACACCTTATCAGCCCCAGCATTTT.